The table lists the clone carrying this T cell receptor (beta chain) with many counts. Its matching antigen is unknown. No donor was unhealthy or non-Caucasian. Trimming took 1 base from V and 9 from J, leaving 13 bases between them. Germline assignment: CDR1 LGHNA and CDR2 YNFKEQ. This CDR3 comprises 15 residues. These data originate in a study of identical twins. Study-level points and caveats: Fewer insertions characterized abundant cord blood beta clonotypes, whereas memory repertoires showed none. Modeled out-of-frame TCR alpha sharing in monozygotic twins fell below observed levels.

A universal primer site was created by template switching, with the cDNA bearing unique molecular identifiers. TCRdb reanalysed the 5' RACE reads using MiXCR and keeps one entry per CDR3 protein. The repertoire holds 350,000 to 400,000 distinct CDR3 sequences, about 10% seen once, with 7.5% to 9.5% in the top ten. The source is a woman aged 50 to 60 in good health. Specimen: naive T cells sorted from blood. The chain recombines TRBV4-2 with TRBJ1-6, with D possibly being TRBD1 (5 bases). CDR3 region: CASSQAAGQGSPLHF. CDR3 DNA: TGTGCCAGCAGCCAAGCGGCAGGACAAGGTTCACCCCTCCACTTT.